The 17 T cell receptor beta chains below all came from one sample that was sequenced in a study of human T cells and chemical hapten exposure. TCRdb re-called the RACE reads with MiXCR, one entry per CDR3 protein. The sample has approximately 60,000 distinct CDR3 sequences, 9.5% to 12% seen once. Time point indicated: patch test 3, about 24 weeks after DPC sensitization. The treatment was: therapeutic diphenylcyclopropenone sensitization with weekly scalp DPC. The sample consisted of whole blood, taken in connection with sensitization to the hapten diphenylcyclopropenone (DPC). These receptors all come from a woman aged 25 to 39 with alopecia areata. Some clones in this sample may be carry-over from other donors' samples.

This chain uses TRBV9 with TRBJ2-7, with 8 bases lining up with TRBD1. Germline CDR1 reads SGDLS; CDR2 reads YYNGEE. The CDR3 spans 14 residues. Trimming took 3 bases from V and 5 from J; bases not matched to a gene: 7. Here the CDR3 DNA reads TGTGCCAGCAGCGCGGGGCAGGGGGCCAACGAGCAGTACTTC. The encoded protein is CASSAGQGANEQYF.

The V gene is TRBV7-2, the J gene TRBJ1-1; tentatively, D is TRBD1 (6 bases). The CDR3 is 13 amino acids. V dropped 2 bases and J dropped 7 bases, with 11 bases sitting between them. CDR1 SGHTA and CDR2 FQGNSA come from the germline V gene. Written as DNA, the CDR3 is TGTGCCAGCAGCTTACCAGGGGCCATTGAAGCTTTCTTT. The encoded protein is CASSLPGAIEAFF.

This clonotype was picked up a small number of times. The CDR3 DNA reads TGTGCCAGCAGTTTACAGCAGGGAGGTACCGGGGAGCTGTTTTTT. Protein product: CASSLQQGGTGELFF. This chain connects TRBV12-3 or TRBV12-4 to TRBJ2-2, with D possibly being TRBD2 (6 bases). This CDR3 is built from 15 residues. Trimming shortened V by 2 bases and J by 5 bases, and 12 bases separated the two germline ends.

About this clonotype itself: Being one base from a much bigger clone, this may be a read error. The chain couples TRBV12-3 or TRBV12-4 to TRBJ1-6; tentative D call: TRBD1 (5 bases). The length of the CDR3 is 14 residues. The DNA of the CDR3 is TGTGCCAGCAGGTTTGGGGGGAGCAATTCACCCCCCCACTTT. It yields the protein CASRFGGSNSPPHF.

The V and J genes are TRBV28 and TRBJ1-1; 8 nucleotides align to TRBD1. J gave up 8 bases and V 4 bases, and 6 bases lay outside the gene matches. CDR3 length: 13 amino acids. The germline V gene encodes CDR1 MDHEN and CDR2 SYDVKM. CDR3 residues: CASSSGQGFEAFF. In DNA, the CDR3 is TGTGCCAGCAGTTCAGGACAGGGCTTCGAAGCTTTCTTT.

This clonotype was seen at least ten times. V usage is TRBV7-6 and J usage is TRBJ1-3; D ambiguous. CDR1 and CDR2 (germline): SGHVS, FNYEAQ. Trimming pared 5 bases from V and 2 bases from J, leaving 7 bases between. This CDR3 comprises 13 residues. The CDR3 here is CASSRGPGNTIYF. The CDR3 bases are TGTGCCAGCAGCCGAGGTCCTGGAAACACCATATATTTT.

This clonotype was seen only a few times. The chain recombines TRBV7-9 with TRBJ2-5; 9 bases line up with TRBD1. The CDR3 runs 14 residues. In germline, CDR1 is SEHNR, CDR2 FQNEAQ (reference sequence). V was pared by 5 bases and J by 5 bases, with 6 bases of the junction left unmatched. CDR3 DNA sequence: TGTGCCAGCAGCCCGGGACAGGGCAGTGAGACCCAGTACTTC. It yields the protein CASSPGQGSETQYF.

The V call is TRBV7-9, the J call TRBJ2-7; D gene uncertain. Germline lookup yields CDR1 SEHNR and CDR2 FQNEAQ (reference sequence). V lost 4 bases and J lost 0, with 13 bases in between. This CDR3 comprises 15 residues. The CDR3 sequence: CASSSGPSNSYEQYF. The CDR3 DNA reads TGTGCCAGCAGCTCCGGACCGTCGAACTCCTACGAGCAGTACTTC.

This clonotype appeared a few times. The chain carries TRBV18 and TRBJ2-3; possible D gene TRBD2, 6 bases. Germline V lookup: CDR1 KGHSH, CDR2 LQKENI. Trimming pared 6 bases from V and 6 bases from J, leaving 16 bases between. The CDR3 loop spans 14 amino acids. CDR3 in amino acids: CASSETRGTDTQYF. CDR3 bases: TGTGCCAGCTCGGAGACTAGAGGAACCGATACGCAGTATTTT.

In its sample, this clonotype was seen a few times. The gene calls are TRBV5-6 and TRBJ1-1; D perhaps matches TRBD1 (5 bases). This CDR3 spans 13 amino acids. Trimming pared 4 bases from V and 7 bases from J, leaving 14 bases between. Looked up from germline, CDR1 is SGHDT and CDR2 is YYEEEE. The CDR3 nucleotides are TGTGCCAGCAGCCGAACGGGACGGAATGAAGCTTTCTTT. Translated, it gives CASSRTGRNEAFF. Filled out from reference TRBV5-6 and TRBJ1-1, the complete variable domain reads DAGVTQSPTHLIKTRGQQVTLRCSPKSGHDTVSWYQQALGQGPQFIFQYYEEEERQRGNFPDRFSGHQFPNYSSELNVNALLLGDSALYLCASSRTGRNEAFFGQGTRLTVV.

The table lists this clonotype with a few counts. The gene calls are TRBV28 and TRBJ1-5; 9 positions match TRBD1. The V gene end was trimmed by 5 bases and the J gene end by 5 bases; junction bases not matched to a gene: 10. Germline CDR1 and CDR2: MDHEN and SYDVKM. CDR3 size: 16 residues. The DNA for the CDR3 is TGTGCCAGCAGTCCCGGGACAGGGCCTCATGATCAGCCCCAGCATTTT. Its translation is CASSPGTGPHDQPQHF. Based on the CDR3 plus reference TRBV28 and TRBJ1-5, the full variable domain is DVKVTQSSRYLVKRTGEKVFLECVQDMDHENMFWYRQDPGLGLRLIYFSYDVKMKEKGDIPEGYSVSREKKERFSLILESASTNQTSMYLCASSPGTGPHDQPQHFGDGTRLSIL.

V usage is TRBV29-1 and J usage is TRBJ2-2; D remains ambiguous. Germline assignment: CDR1 SQVTM and CDR2 ANQGSEA. Between the trimmed V and J ends, which lost 7 bases and 0 bases, there was a span of 12 bases. The CDR3 length is 14 residues. The CDR3 nucleotides read TGCAGCGCCGCCTCTGGAACGAACACCGGGGAGCTGTTTTTT. Translating gives CSAASGTNTGELFF.

This clonotype came up a few times. This chain uses TRBV14 with TRBJ1-5; D gene uncertain. This CDR3 region has 14 residues. Germline CDR1 SGHDN, CDR2 FVKESK. V was shortened by 5 bases and J by 4 bases, with 12 bases between the two germline ends. The CDR3 sequence: CASSFTRPNQPQHF. CDR3 sequence (DNA): TGTGCCAGCAGCTTCACCCGCCCTAATCAGCCCCAGCATTTT. The full variable domain, completed using reference TRBV14 and TRBJ1-5, is EAGVTQFPSHSVIEKGQTVTLRCDPISGHDNLYWYRRVMGKEIKFLLHFVKESKQDESGMPNNRFLAERTGGTYSTLKVQPAELEDSGVYFCASSFTRPNQPQHFGDGTRLSIL.

CDR3 residues: CASGPLDRGLREQYF. The CDR3, as DNA: TGTGCCAGCGGACCATTAGACAGGGGCTTAAGGGAGCAGTACTTC. The V and J genes are TRBV5-5 and TRBJ2-7; 8 nucleotides line up with TRBD1. Germline assignment: CDR1 SGHKS and CDR2 YYEKEE (reference sequence). This CDR3 spans 15 amino acids. J gave up 7 bases and V 7 bases, and 16 bases lay outside the gene matches.

Only a few counts were recorded for this clonotype. The rearrangement uses TRBV10-2 and TRBJ2-5; D possibly corresponds to TRBD1 (6 bases). Trimming shortened V by 8 bases and J by 1 base, and 11 bases separated the two germline ends. The CDR3 covers 13 residues. Germline assignment: CDR1 WSHSY and CDR2 SAAADI. CDR3 coding DNA: TGCGCCAGCGGACAGCTAAGCCAAGAGACCCAGTACTTC. Translated: CASGQLSQETQYF.

This clonotype was detected many times. DNA for the CDR3: TGTGCCAGCAGCGTTGGACTAGCGTCGGACGAGCAGTACTTC. It yields the protein CASSVGLASDEQYF. The chain couples TRBV27 to TRBJ2-7, with 9 positions matching TRBD2. Germline-derived CDR1 and CDR2 are MNHEY and SMNVEV (reference sequence). The CDR3 contains 14 residues. With 6 bases clipped from V and 5 bases from J, the junction kept 8 bases outside the gene matches.

This clonotype was detected many times. The chain links TRBV12-3 or TRBV12-4 to TRBJ2-6; weak D call: TRBD1 (5 bases). CDR3 length: 16 residues. Trimming took 4 bases from V and 1 from J, leaving 11 bases between them. This CDR3 reads CASSYATGSGANVLTF. The CDR3 DNA sequence: TGTGCCAGCAGTTATGCTACAGGATCTGGGGCCAACGTCCTGACTTTC.